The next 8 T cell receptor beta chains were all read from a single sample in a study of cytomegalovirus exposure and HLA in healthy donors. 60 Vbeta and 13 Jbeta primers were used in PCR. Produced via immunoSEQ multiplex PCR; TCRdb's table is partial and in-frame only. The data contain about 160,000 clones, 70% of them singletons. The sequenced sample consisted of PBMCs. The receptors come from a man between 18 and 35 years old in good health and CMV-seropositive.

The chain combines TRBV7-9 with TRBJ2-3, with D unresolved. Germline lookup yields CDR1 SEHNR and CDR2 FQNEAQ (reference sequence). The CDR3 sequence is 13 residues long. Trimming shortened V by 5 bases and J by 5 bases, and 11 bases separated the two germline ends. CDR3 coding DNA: TGTGCCAGCAGCCCCCCCGGTCTAGATACGCAGTATTTT. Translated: CASSPPGLDTQYF.

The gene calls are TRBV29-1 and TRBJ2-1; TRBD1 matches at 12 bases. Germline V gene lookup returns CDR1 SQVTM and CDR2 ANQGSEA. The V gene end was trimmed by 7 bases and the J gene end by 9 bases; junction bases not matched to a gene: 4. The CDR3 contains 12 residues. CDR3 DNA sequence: TGCAGCGGGGGGACAGGGGGCAGTGAGCAGTTCTTC. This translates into CSGGTGGSEQFF.

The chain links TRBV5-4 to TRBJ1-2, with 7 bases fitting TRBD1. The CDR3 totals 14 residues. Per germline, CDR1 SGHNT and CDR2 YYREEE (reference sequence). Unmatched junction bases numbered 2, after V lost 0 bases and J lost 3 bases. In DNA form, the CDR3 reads TGTGCCAGCAGCTTGGAGGGGGCCGACTATGGCTACACCTTC. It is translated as CASSLEGADYGYTF.

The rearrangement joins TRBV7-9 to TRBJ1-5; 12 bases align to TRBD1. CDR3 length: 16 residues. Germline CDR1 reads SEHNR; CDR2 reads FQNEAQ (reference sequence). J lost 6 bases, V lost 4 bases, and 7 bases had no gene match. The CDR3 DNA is TGTGCCAGCAGCTCCTCGGGGACAGGGGGCATTCAGCCCCAGCATTTT. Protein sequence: CASSSSGTGGIQPQHF.

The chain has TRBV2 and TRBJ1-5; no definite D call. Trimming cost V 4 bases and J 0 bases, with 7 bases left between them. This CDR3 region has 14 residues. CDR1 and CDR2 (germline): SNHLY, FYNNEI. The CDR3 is CASSVEGSNQPQHF. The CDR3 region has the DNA TGTGCCAGCAGTGTGGAGGGTAGCAATCAGCCCCAGCATTTT.

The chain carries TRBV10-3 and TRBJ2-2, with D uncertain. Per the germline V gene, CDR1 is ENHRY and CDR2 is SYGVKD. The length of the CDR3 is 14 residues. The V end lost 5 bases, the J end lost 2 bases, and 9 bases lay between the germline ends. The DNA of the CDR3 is TGTGCCATCAGTTGGGCAGGTAACACCGGGGAGCTGTTTTTT. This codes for CAISWAGNTGELFF.

In nucleotides, the CDR3 is TGTGCCAGCAGTACCGGACAGGGCGGGGAAAAACTGTTTTTT. As protein: CASSTGQGGEKLFF. The J gene is TRBJ1-4, the V gene TRBV6-1, with TRBD1 identical over 8 bases. Germline lookup yields CDR1 MNHNS and CDR2 SASEGT. This CDR3 spans 14 amino acids. Trimming removed 5 bases from V and 8 bases from J; junction bases left unmatched: 7.

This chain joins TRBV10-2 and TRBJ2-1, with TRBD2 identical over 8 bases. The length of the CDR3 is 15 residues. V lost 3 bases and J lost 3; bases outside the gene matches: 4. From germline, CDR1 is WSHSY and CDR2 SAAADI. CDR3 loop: CASSEGSGSYNEQFF. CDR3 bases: TGCGCCAGCAGTGAAGGAAGCGGGAGCTACAATGAGCAGTTCTTC.